The 26 T cell receptor beta chains presented below share a single source sample, sequenced in a study of cytomegalovirus exposure and HLA in healthy donors. Both 60 Vbeta primers and 13 Jbeta primers went into the PCR. The assay was immunoSEQ multiplex PCR, and TCRdb's table has in-frame clones only and misses some. The sample yields roughly 100,000 clones, 65% to 85% seen once. Sequenced sample: PBMCs. The source is a male donor in good health and CMV-seronegative.

The V gene is TRBV29-1, the J gene TRBJ1-5, with D perhaps TRBD1 (5 bases). This CDR3 has 12 residues. Trimming left V 5 bases short and J 3 bases short, with 8 bases between. Germline assignment: CDR1 SQVTM and CDR2 ANQGSEA. The CDR3 DNA follows: TGCAGCGTTCGGGGGTCCAATCAGCCCCAGCATTTT. Translated: CSVRGSNQPQHF.

CDR3: CSVRNSGETYEQYF. CDR3 sequence (DNA): TGCAGCGTTCGAAATAGCGGGGAAACCTACGAGCAGTACTTC. The rearrangement uses TRBV29-1 and TRBJ2-7; 8 nucleotides line up with TRBD2. V was pared by 5 bases and J by 2 bases, with 8 bases of the junction left unmatched. Germline CDR1 SQVTM, CDR2 ANQGSEA. CDR3 length: 14 residues.

This rearrangement joins TRBV5-1 to TRBJ2-3; 7 bases align to TRBD2. This CDR3 has 15 residues. CDR1 is SGHRS, CDR2 YFSETQ, per germline. V dropped 4 bases and J dropped 4; count of bases not matched to a gene: 9. CDR3 nucleotide sequence: TGCGCCAGCAGCGCGGGGGAGGCGGGAGCAGATACGCAGTATTTT. Encoded protein: CASSAGEAGADTQYF. The whole variable domain, filled in from reference TRBV5-1 and TRBJ2-3, reads KAGVTQTPRYLIKTRGQQVTLSCSPISGHRSVSWYQQTPGQGLQFLFEYFSETQRNKGNFPGRFSGRQFSNSRSEMNVSTLELGDSALYLCASSAGEAGADTQYFGPGTRLTVL.

The gene calls are TRBV4-3 and TRBJ1-2; D possibly corresponds to TRBD1 (5 bases). Germline V CDR1 and CDR2: LGHNA, YSLEER. The ends were cut back, 0 bases at V and 3 bases at J, with 11 bases in the middle. This CDR3 has 15 residues. CDR3 DNA: TGCGCCAGCAGCCAAGACAGGGAGGACTACTATGGCTACACCTTC. Its translation: CASSQDREDYYGYTF.

The CDR3 DNA follows: TGTGCCAGCAGCCCCCTTACCGGGAGAGCCGCCTGGCAAGAGACCCAGTACTTC. Protein sequence: CASSPLTGRAAWQETQYF. The J gene is TRBJ2-5, the V gene TRBV6-7; a possible D gene is TRBD2 (6 bases). TRBV6-7 is flagged as an ORF with uncertain function. This CDR3 contains 18 residues. The V gene lost 6 bases and the J gene lost 2 bases, with 25 bases spanning the gap.

This sequence joins TRBV30 and TRBJ1-4; TRBD1 aligns across 8 bases. The germline V gene has CDR1 GTSNPN and CDR2 SVGIG (reference sequence). The CDR3 is 15 residues long. V lost 0 bases to trimming and J lost 6 bases; unmatched junction nucleotides: 6. CDR3 in amino acids: CAWSVFGTGYEKLFF. The CDR3 DNA follows: TGTGCCTGGAGTGTCTTTGGGACAGGTTATGAAAAACTGTTTTTT.

The gene calls are TRBV19 and TRBJ2-7; TRBD1 might be the D (6 bases). The CDR3 sequence is 13 residues long. V lost 6 bases, J lost 5 bases, and 14 bases lay in between. The germline gives CDR1 LNHDA, CDR2 SQIVND (reference sequence). The CDR3 sequence: CASSVQGTHEQYF. Here the CDR3 DNA reads TGTGCCAGTAGCGTACAGGGAACCCACGAGCAGTACTTC.

The chain uses TRBV5-1 and TRBJ2-4, with 8 bases identical to TRBD1. The CDR3 runs to 12 residues. Looked up from germline, CDR1 is SGHRS and CDR2 is YFSETQ. The V gene end was trimmed by 2 bases and the J gene end by 9 bases; junction bases not matched to a gene: 1. CDR3 nucleotides: TGCGCCAGCAGCTTCGGGACAGGCATTCAGTACTTC. Its translation: CASSFGTGIQYF.

The chain combines TRBV4-3 with TRBJ2-7; 9 bases line up with TRBD1. The germline V gene has CDR1 LGHNA and CDR2 YSLEER. V lost 1 base to trimming and J lost 4 bases; unmatched junction nucleotides: 5. The CDR3 has 15 residues. The CDR3 DNA reads TGCGCCAGCAGCCAAGGGCGGACAGGGGATTACGAGCAGTACTTC. Encoded protein: CASSQGRTGDYEQYF.

The chain carries TRBV27 and TRBJ2-7; D remains ambiguous. V lost 3 bases, J lost 7 bases, and 7 bases lay in between. CDR1 MNHEY and CDR2 SMNVEV come from the germline V gene (reference sequence). This CDR3 is built from 11 residues. The CDR3 sequence: CASSFGLEQYF. As DNA, the CDR3 is TGTGCCAGCAGTTTTGGGCTTGAGCAGTACTTC.

This rearrangement joins TRBV5-4 to TRBJ2-7; D might be TRBD1 (5 bases). The CDR3 loop spans 14 amino acids. Trimming removed 0 bases from V and 3 bases from J, with 10 bases in between. From germline, CDR1 is SGHNT and CDR2 YYREEE (reference sequence). The CDR3 nucleotides read TGTGCCAGCAGCTTGGAAGGGGTGGGCTACGAGCAGTACTTC. As protein: CASSLEGVGYEQYF.

This clone was counted a few times. DNA of the CDR3: TGTGCCAGAAGCTTGGCCCGGGTTTCCTACAATGAGCAGTTCTTC. Translated: CARSLARVSYNEQFF. The chain recombines TRBV5-3 with TRBJ2-1; D ambiguous. TRBV5-3 is marked as an open reading frame, function uncertain. Trimming took off 0 bases at V and 1 base at J, with 8 bases between the two ends. The CDR3 consists of 15 residues.

This rearrangement joins TRBV6-1 to TRBJ2-1; the match to TRBD2 covers 14 bases. Germline lookup yields CDR1 MNHNS and CDR2 SASEGT. V gave up 3 bases and J gave up 0 bases; unmatched junction bases: 4. CDR3 size: 18 residues. The CDR3, as DNA: TGTGCCAGCAGTGAGGGACTAGCGGGAGTCCACTCCTACAATGAGCAGTTCTTC. It codes for CASSEGLAGVHSYNEQFF.

This rearrangement joins TRBV27 to TRBJ1-5, with 11 nucleotides matching TRBD1. Losses at the gene ends were 10 bases for V and 3 bases for J; bases not matched to a gene: 17. Germline CDR1 MNHEY, CDR2 SMNVEV (reference sequence). CDR3 length: 18 amino acids. The chain's CDR3 is CATKPGPGDRGNNQPQHF. The DNA for the CDR3 is TGTGCCACTAAACCAGGTCCGGGGGACAGGGGGAACAATCAGCCCCAGCATTTT.

The rearrangement links TRBV28 to TRBJ1-5; D remains unclear. Germline CDR1 and CDR2: MDHEN and SYDVKM. The CDR3 extends over 15 amino acids. The V and J ends lost 8 bases and 4 bases respectively, with 18 bases between them. The CDR3 region is CASAGVGRGNQPQHF. The CDR3 DNA sequence: TGTGCCAGCGCCGGGGTCGGGCGGGGTAATCAGCCCCAGCATTTT.

V and J are TRBV5-1 and TRBJ1-1; D is undetermined. The V gene lost 5 bases and the J gene lost 1 base, with 9 bases spanning the gap. The CDR3 totals 13 residues. Germline loops: CDR1 SGHRS, CDR2 YFSETQ. CDR3 in DNA: TGCGCCAGCAGGAGAGAGGGGAACACTGAAGCTTTCTTT. Translating gives CASRREGNTEAFF.

V usage is TRBV9 and J usage is TRBJ2-2; TRBD2 matches at 8 bases. Unmatched junction bases numbered 4, after V lost 3 bases and J lost 6 bases. The CDR3 consists of 14 residues. Germline CDR1 SGDLS, CDR2 YYNGEE. CDR3 protein: CASSGTSNAGELFF. In nucleotides, the CDR3 is TGTGCCAGCAGCGGGACTAGCAACGCCGGGGAGCTGTTTTTT.

In its sample, this clone was seen once. CDR3 DNA sequence: TGTGCCAGCAGCCTATCTAACGCCAGGGATACGCAGTATTTT. Its translation is CASSLSNARDTQYF. V gene TRBV7-9 combines with J gene TRBJ2-3; D remains ambiguous. The CDR3 consists of 14 residues. V gave up 5 bases and J gave up 6 bases, with 15 bases separating them. CDR1 and CDR2 from the germline V gene are SEHNR and FQNEAQ (reference sequence).

The chain joins TRBV6-5 to TRBJ2-3, with D perhaps TRBD1 (6 bases). Germline values: CDR1 MNHEY, CDR2 SVGAGI. The V end was cut by 7 bases, the J end by 0 bases, with 8 bases between. The CDR3 loop spans 13 amino acids. The CDR3 DNA sequence: TGTGCCAGCACGGACAGCAGCACAGATACGCAGTATTTT. Its protein is CASTDSSTDTQYF.

The rearrangement joins TRBV11-2 to TRBJ2-7; 7 bases match TRBD2. In germline, CDR1 is SGHAT, CDR2 FQNNGV. Trimming took 5 bases from V and 4 from J; bases not matched to a gene: 5. The CDR3 spans 13 residues. The CDR3 nucleotides read TGTGCCAGCAGCAATTCACTAGCGTACGAGCAGTACTTC. Its translation: CASSNSLAYEQYF.

The chain has TRBV5-5 and TRBJ2-5; the D gene is possibly TRBD1 (7 bases). This CDR3 has 16 amino acids. Germline CDR1 reads SGHKS; CDR2 reads YYEKEE (reference sequence). The V end lost 1 base, the J end lost 5 bases, and 18 bases lay between the germline ends. CDR3 sequence reads: CASSLPPSGGGETQYF. CDR3 bases: TGTGCCAGCAGCTTGCCCCCCAGTGGAGGGGGCGAGACCCAGTACTTC.

The J gene is TRBJ2-5, the V gene TRBV19; D perhaps matches TRBD2 (6 bases). The end of the DNA is better explained by TRBJ2-7, so the J call may be wrong. The CDR3 is made up of 15 amino acids. CDR1 is LNHDA and CDR2 is SQIVND in the germline V gene (reference sequence). This CDR3 is CASSRPGTPSYEQYF. The CDR3 DNA sequence: TGTGCCAGTAGTCGTCCCGGGACTCCCTCCTACGAGCAGTACTTC.

V usage is TRBV27 and J usage is TRBJ2-5; D remains unclear. Per the germline V gene, CDR1 is MNHEY and CDR2 is SMNVEV (reference sequence). The V end was cut by 5 bases, the J end by 4 bases, with 11 bases between. The length of the CDR3 is 13 residues. The CDR3 sequence is CASSPLDAETQYF. The CDR3, as DNA: TGTGCCAGCAGTCCCCTAGATGCAGAGACCCAGTACTTC.

This clone was seen only a few times. The genes are TRBV7-9 and TRBJ2-4, with D perhaps matching TRBD1 (7 bases). Between the trimmed V and J ends, which lost 5 bases and 3 bases, there was a span of 17 bases. Germline loops: CDR1 SEHNR, CDR2 FQNEAQ (reference sequence). There are 16 residues in the CDR3. The CDR3 coding sequence is TGTGCCAGCAGCCCCCCGGAGGGGGCAGTCAAAAACATTCAGTACTTC. It translates to CASSPPEGAVKNIQYF. Full variable domain (remainder filled in from reference TRBV7-9 and TRBJ2-4): DTGVSQNPRHKITKRGQNVTFRCDPISEHNRLYWYRQTLGQGPEFLTYFQNEAQLEKSRLLSDRFSAERPKGSFSTLEIQRTEQGDSAMYLCASSPPEGAVKNIQYFGAGTRLSVL.

This clone was recorded once. The rearrangement joins TRBV5-8 to TRBJ2-3, with D uncertain. V was clipped by 0 bases and J by 6 bases, with 5 bases between them. This CDR3 spans 12 amino acids. Per the germline V gene, CDR1 is SGHTS and CDR2 is YDEGEE. CDR3 nucleotides: TGTGCCAGCAGCTTGGGAGTGGATACGCAGTATTTT. Its protein product is CASSLGVDTQYF.

This clone was counted a single time. The V and J genes are TRBV30 and TRBJ2-2; 10 bases align to TRBD1. There are 16 residues in the CDR3. Germline V gives CDR1 GTSNPN, CDR2 SVGIG (reference sequence). V lost 0 bases, J lost 4 bases, and 5 bases stayed unmatched. Here the CDR3 DNA reads TGTGCCTGGAGTGTAGGGTGGGACAGGGGCACCGGGGAGCTGTTTTTT. It codes for CAWSVGWDRGTGELFF.